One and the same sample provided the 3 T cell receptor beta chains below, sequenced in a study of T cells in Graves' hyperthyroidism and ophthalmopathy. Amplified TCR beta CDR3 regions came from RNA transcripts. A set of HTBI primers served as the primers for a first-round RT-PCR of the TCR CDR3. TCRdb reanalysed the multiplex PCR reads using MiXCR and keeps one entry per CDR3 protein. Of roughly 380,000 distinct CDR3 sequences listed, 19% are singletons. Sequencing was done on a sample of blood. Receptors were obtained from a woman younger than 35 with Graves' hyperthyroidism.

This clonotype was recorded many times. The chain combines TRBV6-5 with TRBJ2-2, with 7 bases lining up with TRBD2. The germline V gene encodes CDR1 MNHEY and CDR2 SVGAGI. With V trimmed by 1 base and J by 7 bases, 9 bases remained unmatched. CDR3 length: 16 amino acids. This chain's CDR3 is CASSYLRLASDGELFF. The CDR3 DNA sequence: TGTGCCAGCAGTTACTTAAGACTAGCCAGCGACGGGGAGCTGTTTTTT.

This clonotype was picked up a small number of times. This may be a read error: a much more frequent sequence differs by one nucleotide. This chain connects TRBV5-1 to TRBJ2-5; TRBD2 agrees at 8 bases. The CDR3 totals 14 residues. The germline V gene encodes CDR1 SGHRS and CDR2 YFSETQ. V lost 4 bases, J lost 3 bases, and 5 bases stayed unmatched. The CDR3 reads CASSPSAGEETQYF. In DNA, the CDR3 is TGCGCCAGCAGCCCATCAGCGGGGGAAGAGACCCAGTACTTC.

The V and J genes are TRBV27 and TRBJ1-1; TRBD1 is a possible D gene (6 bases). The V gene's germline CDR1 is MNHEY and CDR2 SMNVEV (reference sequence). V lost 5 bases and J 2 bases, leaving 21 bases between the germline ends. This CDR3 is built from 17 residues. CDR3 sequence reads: CASSPTTGRRLNTEAFF. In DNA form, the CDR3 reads TGTGCCAGCAGTCCCACGACAGGACGGAGACTAAACACTGAAGCTTTCTTT.